Below, 27 T cell receptor beta chains from the same sample are listed, as sequenced in a study of cytomegalovirus exposure and HLA in healthy donors. PCR used 60 Vbeta primers and 13 Jbeta primers. Profiling relied on immunoSEQ multiplex PCR, and the TCRdb table lists in-frame clones only, not all of them. The table records 66,000 or so clones, more than 80% of them present only once. The source material was PBMCs. The receptors were sampled from a man aged 25 to 40 in good health and CMV-seropositive.

The chain is built from TRBV11-2 and TRBJ2-2; D gene unclear. V was clipped by 7 bases and J by 6 bases, with 15 bases between them. This CDR3 is 14 amino acids long. Germline V gene data show CDR1 as SGHAT and CDR2 as FQNNGV. CDR3 in amino acids: CASTPIRSAGELFF. CDR3 in DNA: TGTGCCAGCACGCCCATTAGGAGCGCCGGGGAGCTGTTTTTT.

The chain is built from TRBV7-8 and TRBJ2-1; unclear D gene. Trimming stripped 1 base from V and 2 bases from J, with 6 bases between. Germline V lookup: CDR1 SGHVS, CDR2 FQNEAQ. The CDR3 runs 14 residues. The CDR3 here is CASSLELTYNEQFF. CDR3 sequence (DNA): TGTGCCAGCAGCTTAGAATTAACCTACAATGAGCAGTTCTTC.

The chain carries TRBV6-5 and TRBJ1-3; maybe TRBD1 (5 bases). The CDR3 loop spans 14 amino acids. The V gene's germline CDR1 is MNHEY and CDR2 SVGAGI. The germline V and J ends were trimmed by 2 bases and 4 bases, with 9 bases remaining between them. DNA for the CDR3: TGTGCCAGCAGTTACGGGGCGGACGGAAACACCATATATTTT. It translates to CASSYGADGNTIYF.

The rearrangement uses TRBV19 and TRBJ2-7; 12 positions match TRBD2. Germline V gene data show CDR1 as LNHDA and CDR2 as SQIVND (reference sequence). V was clipped by 6 bases and J by 1 base; unmatched bases: 19. CDR3 length equals 20 residues. The CDR3 sequence is CASSYGTNRGLAGKSYEQYF. The CDR3 region has the DNA TGTGCCAGTAGCTATGGGACCAACAGGGGACTAGCGGGTAAATCCTACGAGCAGTACTTC. Together with reference TRBV19 and TRBJ2-7, the CDR3 gives the full variable domain: DGGITQSPKYLFRKEGQNVTLSCEQNLNHDAMYWYRQDPGQGLRLIYYSQIVNDFQKGDIAEGYSVSREKKESFPLTVTSAQKNPTAFYLCASSYGTNRGLAGKSYEQYFGPGTRLTVT.

Turning to this clone: Different DNA sequences within this sample yield the same CDR3. The J gene is TRBJ1-1, the V gene TRBV5-1; D might be TRBD1 (5 bases). Germline V lookup: CDR1 SGHRS, CDR2 YFSETQ. Trimming took 0 bases from V and 3 from J, leaving 9 bases between them. The length of the CDR3 is 14 residues. The CDR3 protein is CASSLDGGDTEAFF. CDR3 nucleotide sequence: TGCGCCAGCAGCTTGGACGGGGGTGACACTGAAGCTTTCTTT.

The V and J genes are TRBV30 and TRBJ2-7; TRBD2 matches at 11 bases. V shed 7 bases, J shed 4 bases, and the junction held 9 bases outside the gene matches. Germline values: CDR1 GTSNPN, CDR2 SVGIG (reference sequence). The CDR3 has 14 residues. The CDR3 here is CAYKLAGVKYEQYF. DNA of the CDR3: TGTGCCTATAAACTAGCGGGAGTGAAGTACGAGCAGTACTTC.

The chain uses TRBV18 and TRBJ1-2, with a weak D call TRBD1 (6 bases). Germline V gene lookup returns CDR1 KGHSH and CDR2 LQKENI. There are 18 residues in the CDR3. V shed 1 base and J shed 1 base, with 19 bases lying between them. The CDR3 DNA sequence: TGTGCCAGCTCACCACGGGTCACAACAGGGAATGATAACTATGGCTACACCTTC. As protein: CASSPRVTTGNDNYGYTF.

The rearrangement links TRBV25-1 to TRBJ2-5; TRBD2 matches 7 bases. This CDR3 has 17 residues. Germline assignment: CDR1 MGHDK and CDR2 SYGVNS. The V gene end was trimmed by 1 base and the J gene end by 3 bases; junction bases not matched to a gene: 11. The CDR3 bases are TGTGCCAGCAGTGAATCTCCTGCGGGGGTGGTGGAAGAGACCCAGTACTTC. It translates to CASSESPAGVVEETQYF.

The chain carries TRBV7-2 and TRBJ2-5; 10 bases align to TRBD2. The germline V gene encodes CDR1 SGHTA and CDR2 FQGNSA. V trimming: 4 bases; J trimming: 5 bases; junction bases outside the gene matches: 10. The CDR3 is 16 amino acids. In nucleotides, the CDR3 is TGTGCCAGCAGCTCGACGCCGGGACTAGCGTACGAGACCCAGTACTTC. Amino acids: CASSSTPGLAYETQYF.

The chain joins TRBV5-1 to TRBJ2-2; 7 positions match TRBD2. With V trimmed by 1 base and J by 2 bases, 2 bases remained unmatched. In germline, CDR1 is SGHRS, CDR2 YFSETQ. The CDR3 sequence is 15 residues long. The CDR3 DNA reads TGCGCCAGCAGCTTGACTAGCGTAAACACCGGGGAGCTGTTTTTT. Translating it yields CASSLTSVNTGELFF.

V usage is TRBV28 and J usage is TRBJ2-7; TRBD1 aligns across 8 bases. Germline CDR1 is MDHEN and CDR2 is SYDVKM. V was clipped by 5 bases and J by 1 base; unmatched bases: 10. The CDR3 covers 16 residues. The DNA of the CDR3 is TGTGCCAGCAGTGAGATGCAGGGGGCCTCGTCCTACGAGCAGTACTTC. Translating it yields CASSEMQGASSYEQYF.

The chain carries TRBV10-3 and TRBJ1-1; 9 bases line up with TRBD1. V shed 9 bases, J shed 3 bases, and the junction held 5 bases outside the gene matches. Germline CDR1 is ENHRY and CDR2 is SYGVKD. This CDR3 has 13 amino acids. CDR3 coding DNA: TGTGCCATAGGGGACAGGGAGGACACTGAAGCTTTCTTT. It is translated as CAIGDREDTEAFF.

The genes are TRBV10-3 and TRBJ1-5; TRBD1 matches 8 bases. Germline CDR1 and CDR2: ENHRY and SYGVKD. V lost 3 bases to trimming and J lost 9 bases; unmatched junction nucleotides: 19. This CDR3 contains 18 residues. CDR3 DNA: TGTGCCATCAGTGAAGAAACCGGGACAGGCCGTTCCCTTGGGCCCCAGCATTTT. Its translation is CAISEETGTGRSLGPQHF.

The chain combines TRBV29-1 with TRBJ2-5; tentative D call: TRBD2 (7 bases). The CDR3 is made up of 14 amino acids. CDR1 is SQVTM, CDR2 ANQGSEA, per germline. V lost 5 bases and J 2 bases, leaving 15 bases between the germline ends. The DNA for the CDR3 is TGCAGCGTTACAGGGAGGGGAACTCAAGAGACCCAGTACTTC. The encoded protein is CSVTGRGTQETQYF.

J is TRBJ1-2 and V is TRBV5-4; weak D call: TRBD1 (6 bases). The CDR3 is made up of 13 amino acids. Trimming stripped 4 bases from V and 2 bases from J, with 9 bases between. Per the germline V gene, CDR1 is SGHNT and CDR2 is YYREEE (reference sequence). The CDR3 DNA is TGTGCCAGCAGCCGGGACAAGAACTATGGCTACACCTTC. Protein product: CASSRDKNYGYTF.

This clone has just one count. The chain combines TRBV6-1 with TRBJ1-5; 9 bases fit TRBD1. The CDR3 runs 14 residues. The V segment lost 7 bases and the J segment 6 bases; nucleotides outside the gene matches: 7. Per the germline V gene, CDR1 is MNHNS and CDR2 is SASEGT. CDR3 in amino acids: CASTWDRAGQPQHF. The CDR3 coding sequence is TGTGCCAGCACATGGGACAGGGCGGGTCAGCCCCAGCATTTT.

The rearrangement links TRBV29-1 to TRBJ1-2, with unresolved D. This CDR3 contains 12 residues. V lost 1 base, J lost 8 bases, and 11 bases lay in between. Germline CDR1 SQVTM, CDR2 ANQGSEA. The CDR3 spells CSVEGTGGGYTF. In nucleotides, the CDR3 is TGCAGCGTTGAAGGAACCGGAGGGGGCTACACCTTC.

V is TRBV5-6 and J is TRBJ2-1; D may be TRBD1 (6 bases). Trimming left V 3 bases short and J 5 bases short, with 15 bases between. The CDR3 runs 15 residues. The V gene's germline CDR1 is SGHDT and CDR2 YYEEEE. The CDR3, as DNA: TGTGCCAGCAGCTCCAGGGGCCCCGGACACAATGAGCAGTTCTTC. Translating gives CASSSRGPGHNEQFF. The full variable domain, its missing parts supplied by reference TRBV5-6 and TRBJ2-1, is DAGVTQSPTHLIKTRGQQVTLRCSPKSGHDTVSWYQQALGQGPQFIFQYYEEEERQRGNFPDRFSGHQFPNYSSELNVNALLLGDSALYLCASSSRGPGHNEQFFGPGTRLTVL.

The CDR3 sequence is CASSLAEERSNQPQHF. The CDR3 region has the DNA TGCGCCAGCAGCTTGGCCGAGGAACGAAGCAATCAGCCCCAGCATTTT. The chain has TRBV5-1 and TRBJ1-5, with D hard to call. CDR1 and CDR2 (germline): SGHRS, YFSETQ. Trimming took 0 bases from V and 1 from J, leaving 11 bases between them. The CDR3 length is 16 residues.

The chain has TRBV27 and TRBJ1-4; D perhaps matches TRBD1 (6 bases). Deletions cut 4 bases from V and 8 bases from J, with 14 bases between. In germline, CDR1 is MNHEY, CDR2 SMNVEV (reference sequence). This CDR3 comprises 14 residues. CDR3 sequence: CASSSQGRSEKLFF. The CDR3 nucleotides are TGTGCCAGCAGTTCACAGGGTAGGTCAGAAAAACTGTTTTTT.

The J gene is TRBJ2-3, the V gene TRBV4-2; 9 positions agree with TRBD2. Trimming at V came to 4 bases and at J to 4 bases, leaving 3 bases not matched to a gene. This CDR3 spans 14 amino acids. Germline CDR1 and CDR2: LGHNA and YNFKEQ. Written as DNA, the CDR3 is TGTGCCAGCAGCCTACGGACTAGCGCAGATACGCAGTATTTT. Its translation is CASSLRTSADTQYF.

The chain couples TRBV29-1 to TRBJ1-2; TRBD1 agrees at 9 bases. Germline V gene lookup returns CDR1 SQVTM and CDR2 ANQGSEA. The V gene end was trimmed by 4 bases and the J gene end by 3 bases; junction bases not matched to a gene: 0. The length of the CDR3 is 12 residues. CDR3 DNA sequence: TGCAGCGTTGGGACAGGGGACTATGGCTACACCTTC. As protein: CSVGTGDYGYTF.

This clone appeared a few times. The chain is built from TRBV2 and TRBJ2-7, with D perhaps matching TRBD1 (6 bases). Between the trimmed V and J ends, which lost 2 bases and 6 bases, there was a span of 14 bases. The CDR3 runs to 14 residues. CDR1 and CDR2 from the germline V gene are SNHLY and FYNNEI. This CDR3 reads CASSEINRVGEQYF. The CDR3 coding sequence is TGTGCCAGCAGTGAAATTAACAGGGTAGGCGAGCAGTACTTC. The entire variable domain, with the rest obtained from reference TRBV2 and TRBJ2-7, is as follows: EPEVTQTPSHQVTQMGQEVILRCVPISNHLYFYWYRQILGQKVEFLVSFYNNEISEKSEIFDDQFSVERPDGSNFTLKIRSTKLEDSAMYFCASSEINRVGEQYFGPGTRLTVT.

This clone has just a few counts. The genes are TRBV19 and TRBJ1-2; possibly TRBD1 for D (5 bases). Germline V CDR1 and CDR2: LNHDA, SQIVND (reference sequence). Trimming removed 0 bases from V and 4 bases from J, with 12 bases in between. There are 15 residues in the CDR3. The CDR3 nucleotides are TGTGCCAGTAGTATAGAAACGTCAGGGCTCTATGGCTACACCTTC. Translating it yields CASSIETSGLYGYTF.

The chain employs TRBV6-5 and TRBJ2-5, with D perhaps matching TRBD2 (5 bases). The V end was cut by 4 bases, the J end by 7 bases, with 13 bases between. Germline V CDR1 and CDR2: MNHEY, SVGAGI. The CDR3 has 13 residues. CDR3 nucleotides: TGTGCCAGCAGTTCGGAGGCCTGGAGGACCCAGTACTTC. Its protein product is CASSSEAWRTQYF.

The chain is built from TRBV6-5 and TRBJ2-5; 11 bases align to TRBD1. The end of the DNA fits TRBJ2-7 better, so the J call may be wrong. The CDR3 is made up of 14 amino acids. CDR1 and CDR2 (germline): MNHEY, SVGAGI. CDR3 DNA sequence: TGTGCCAGCAGTCGGGACAGGGGGAAAGACGAGCAGTACTTC. The encoded protein is CASSRDRGKDEQYF.

The rearrangement joins TRBV5-4 to TRBJ1-1; D is possibly TRBD1 (5 bases). Germline assignment: CDR1 SGHNT and CDR2 YYREEE (reference sequence). Deletions cut 0 bases from V and 0 bases from J, with 6 bases between. The CDR3 has 14 amino acids. For the CDR3, the DNA is TGTGCCAGCAGCTTGGCAGGGATGAACACTGAAGCTTTCTTT. Encoded protein: CASSLAGMNTEAFF.